This T cell receptor (beta chain) is from a study of blood T cell repertoires in COVID-19 (dated by TCRdb to about 2020). For context, the study as a whole: Samples from collaborators originated in the United States, Italy and Spain and spanned both the acute and convalescent phases of COVID-19. The repertoires were released in a freely available public database intended as a resource for research on the immune response to SARS-CoV-2. The prospective study material was composed of cDNA or gDNA derived from T cells, B-cell-depleted T cells, or PBMCs. A de-identified subject ID, COVID-19 status, age in years and sex were almost always included in the sample metadata. Samples were obtained from the ongoing ImmuneRACE study (first 160 participants) and from 1,200 or so subjects provided by 6 global collaborators. Where HLA class I and class II types were available, the types were taken from metadata supplied by the sample provider, not from assay-based typing. Subjects who had been exposed to COVID-19, were actively infected with it, or had recovered from it provided the deeply sampled blood TCRbeta repertoires that made up the dataset. The paper as a whole reports these results and caveats: The quantity of clinical and demographic metadata differed by source and by participant and was supplied without curation.

Collaborating institutions collected whole blood in K2EDTA tubes following their own protocols. For TCRbeta analysis, collaborators shipped samples in one of three forms: frozen whole blood, isolated PBMCs, or DNA extracted from either of those sample types. The immunoSEQ Assay, a bias-controlled multiplex PCR, was used to amplify TCRbeta CDR3 regions from genomic DNA. Concerning the study's data processing: Within the assay, amplification of reference gene primers was used to estimate how many nucleated cells each sample contained. To quantify the absolute abundance of each unique TCRbeta CDR3 rearrangement, sequence reads were collapsed and filtered. For each sample, productive Simpson clonality was calculated as the square root of Simpson's diversity index across productive rearrangements. TCRdb retrieved this table from immuneACCESS and kept in-frame rearrangements only. Not all clones are present; in checked studies, unresolved V genes account for under half, and no reason is known for the remainder. That table supplies the V and J calls and clone size; D and trimming were determined from the DNA. This sample has more than 95,000 clones in its table, and 88% of those were observed once. Approximately 1.5% of the sample lies in the top ten.

The sample holds one count of this clone. The antigen it recognizes is unknown. No much larger clone is present one base from it, and per-base qualities are unavailable. For CDR1 and CDR2, the germline V gene lists SGHRS and YFSETQ. From the cysteine through the phenylalanine, the CDR3 covers 13 amino acids. Only the CDR3 portion is preserved as DNA: 39 bases, with reading frame beginning at the first base. Relative to germline, V is 3 bases shorter and J is 10 bases shorter, with 16 bases between their ends. This receptor was obtained from a human donor in a cohort sampled during active COVID-19. The sequenced sample was peripheral blood. This chain joins TRBV5-1 to TRBJ1-2, with the D gene not confidently named. CDR3 protein: CASSYPPERDYTF. The DNA sequence is TGCGCCAGCAGCTACCCCCCAGAGAGGGACTACACCTTC. With the rest looked up from the reference TRBV5-1 and TRBJ1-2 genes rather than sequenced, the full variable domain is KAGVTQTPRYLIKTRGQQVTLSCSPISGHRSVSWYQQTPGQGLQFLFEYFSETQRNKGNFPGRFSGRQFSNSRSEMNVSTLELGDSALYLCASSYPPERDYTFGSGTRLTVV.